One TCR beta chain is described in this entry. Antigen: not known. V shed 3 bases and J 2 bases; nucleotides not matched to a gene: 7. This CDR3 has 16 amino acids. Germline V gives CDR1 SQVTM, CDR2 ANQGSEA. The data were taken from a study of shared clonotypes between healthy human individuals. Overall study context: There were three CD4 naive, three CD4 memory, two CD8 naive and one CD8 memory plates per donor. Findings and caveats of the study: It was expected that sequencing depth would affect clonotype sharing among donors.

CD45RO-negative, CCR7-selected cells formed the naive CD8 fraction, which excluded terminally differentiated effector memory CD45RA+ cells. The repertoire was sequenced with immunoSEQ multiplex PCR; TCRdb's copy has only in-frame clones and lacks some. The sample carries about 700,000 clones, roughly nine tenths recorded once. The V and J genes are TRBV29-1 and TRBJ2-3, with 11 bases lining up with TRBD2. The receptor's source is a man younger than 45 in good health. The sequencing input was naive CD8+ T cells sorted from blood. For the CDR3, the DNA is TGCAGCGTTGATAGTGGACTAGCGGGCCCCACAGATACGCAGTATTTT. Translating gives CSVDSGLAGPTDTQYF.